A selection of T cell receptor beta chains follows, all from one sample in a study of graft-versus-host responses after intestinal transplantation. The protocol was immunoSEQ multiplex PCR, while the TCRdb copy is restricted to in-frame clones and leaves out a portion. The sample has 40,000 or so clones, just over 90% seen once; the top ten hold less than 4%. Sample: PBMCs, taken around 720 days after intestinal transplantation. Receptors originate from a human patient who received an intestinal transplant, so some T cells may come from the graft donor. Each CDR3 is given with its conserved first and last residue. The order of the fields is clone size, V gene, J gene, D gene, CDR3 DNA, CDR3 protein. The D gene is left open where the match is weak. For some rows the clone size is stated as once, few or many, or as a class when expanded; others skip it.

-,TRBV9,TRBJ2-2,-,TGTGCCAGCACCGATACGAACACCGGGGAGCTGTTTTTT,CASTDTNTGELFF
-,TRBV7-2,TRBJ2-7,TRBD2,TGTGCCAGCAGCTGGCCCCTAGCGGGATACTACGAGCAGTACTTC,CASSWPLAGYYEQYF
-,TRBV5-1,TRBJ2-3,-,TGCGCCAGCACGGGAGTCACAGATACGCAGTATTTT,CASTGVTDTQYF
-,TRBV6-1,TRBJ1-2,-,TGTGCCAGCAGTTTGGGGGACGACGGCTACACCTTC,CASSLGDDGYTF
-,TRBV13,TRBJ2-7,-,TGTGCCAGCAACCCCTTGGCCGATTCCTACGAGCAGTACTTC,CASNPLADSYEQYF
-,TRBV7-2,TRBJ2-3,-,TGTGCCAGCAGGGTGGGGGGAGTTACGCAGTATTTT,CASRVGGVTQYF
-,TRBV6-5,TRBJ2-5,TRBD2,TGTGCCAGCAATCGGGGGGGTGGTCAAGAGACCCAGTACTTC,CASNRGGGQETQYF
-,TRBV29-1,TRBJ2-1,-,TGCAGCGTTGATTATCTACGGGGTCAGTTCTTC,CSVDYLRGQFF
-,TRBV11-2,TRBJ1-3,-,TGTGCCAGCAGCTTAGGAGGGGGTCGTGGAAACACCATATATTTT,CASSLGGGRGNTIYF
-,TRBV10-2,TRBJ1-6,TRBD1,TGCGCCAGCATTCGGGACAGGCGCCCGACTTCACCCCTCCACTTT,CASIRDRRPTSPLHF
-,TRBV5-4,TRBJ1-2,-,TGTGCCAGCAGCCGAGCCTATGGCTACACCTTC,CASSRAYGYTF
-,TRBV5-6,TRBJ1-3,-,TGTGCCAGCAGCTCTAGACAGGACTTCTCTGGAAACACCATATATTTT,CASSSRQDFSGNTIYF
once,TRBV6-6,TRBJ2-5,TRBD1,TGTGCCAGCAGGGGCCCGGGACAGTTGAAGACCCAGTACTTC,CASRGPGQLKTQYF
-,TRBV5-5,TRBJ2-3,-,TGTGCCAGCAGCCCAGGCACTGGGAGCACAGATACGCAGTATTTT,CASSPGTGSTDTQYF
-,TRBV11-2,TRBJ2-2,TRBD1,TGTGCCGACCGATTACTAGGGGGCGGCACCGGGGAGCTGTTTTTT,CADRLLGGGTGELFF
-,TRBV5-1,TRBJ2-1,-,TGCGCCAGCAGCGTAAGCGGTTCGAGCTACAATGAGCAGTTCTTC,CASSVSGSSYNEQFF
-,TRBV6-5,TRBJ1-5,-,TGTGCCAGCAGTTACTCGGGTGCCAATCAGCCCCAGCATTTT,CASSYSGANQPQHF
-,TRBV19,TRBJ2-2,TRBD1,TGTGCCAGTAGGTTCCCGACCACCGGGACAGGGCGGATTAGCGGGGAGCTGTTTTTT,CASRFPTTGTGRISGELFF
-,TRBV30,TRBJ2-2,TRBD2,TGTGCCTGGAGTGTATCGGCGGGAGGGCCCCCCGGGGAGCTGTTTTTT,CAWSVSAGGPPGELFF
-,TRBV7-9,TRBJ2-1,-,TGTGCCAGCGGAATGGGGACTCCTAATTACAATGAGCAGTTCTTC,CASGMGTPNYNEQFF
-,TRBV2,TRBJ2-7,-,TGTGCCAGCAACCCGAGGGGGGCACCGTTTGAGCAGTACTTC,CASNPRGAPFEQYF
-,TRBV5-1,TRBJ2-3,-,TGCGCCAGCAGCTTGGGAGCGGTAAGCACAGATACGCAGTATTTT,CASSLGAVSTDTQYF
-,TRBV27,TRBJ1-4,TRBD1,TGTGCCAGCAGTGGGACAGGTGCTAATGAAAAACTGTTTTTT,CASSGTGANEKLFF
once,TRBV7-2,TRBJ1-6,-,TGTGCCAGCAGCCTCACCGGCCAGGCCGGCCTGGTGGCCCTCCACTTT,CASSLTGQAGLVALHF
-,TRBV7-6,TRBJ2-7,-,TGTGCCAGCAGCTTAACAGACAGGTCAACCTACGAGCAGTACTTC,CASSLTDRSTYEQYF
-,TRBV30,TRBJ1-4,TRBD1,TGTGCCTGGACTCGGACAGGGCTAGATGAAAAACTGTTTTTT,CAWTRTGLDEKLFF
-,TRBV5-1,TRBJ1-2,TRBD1,TGCGCCAGCAGCCCGACAGGGGACCTCAATGGCTACACCTTC,CASSPTGDLNGYTF
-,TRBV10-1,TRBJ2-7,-,TGCGCCAGCCCAAGCTCCCACAGGAACTCCTACGAGCAGTACTTC,CASPSSHRNSYEQYF
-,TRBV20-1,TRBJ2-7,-,TGCAGTGCTAGAGGGGCCGGCGAGCAGTACTTC,CSARGAGEQYF
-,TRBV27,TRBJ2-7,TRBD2,TGTGCCAGCAGCCCGGGACTAACGCTAACCGAGCAGTACTTC,CASSPGLTLTEQYF
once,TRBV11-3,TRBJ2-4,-,TGTGCCAGCAGCTTAGACCGGGCAAACATTCAGTACTTC,CASSLDRANIQYF
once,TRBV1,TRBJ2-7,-,TGCACCAGCAGCCAGATAGCGGGATACTACGAGCAGTACTTC,CTSSQIAGYYEQYF
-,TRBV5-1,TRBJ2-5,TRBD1,TGCGCCAGCAGCTTGCCGGGGACAGGGAGAGAGACCCAGTACTTC,CASSLPGTGRETQYF
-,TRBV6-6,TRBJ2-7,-,TGTGCCAGCAGTTTCGACTACGAGCAGTACTTC,CASSFDYEQYF
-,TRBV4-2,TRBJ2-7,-,TGTGCCAGCAGCCAAGAGGCCGGGGGCTCGGGAGAGCAGTACTTC,CASSQEAGGSGEQYF
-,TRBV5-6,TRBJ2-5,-,TGTGCCAGCAGCTGGGAGCGCCAAGAGACCCAGTACTTC,CASSWERQETQYF
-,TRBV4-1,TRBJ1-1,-,TGCGCCAGCAGCCAAGAATACAGGCAGGCGGCTGAAGCTTTCTTT,CASSQEYRQAAEAFF
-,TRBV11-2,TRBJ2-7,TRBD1,TGTGCCAGCAGCACTACCGGGACAGGGTACTACGAGCAGTACTTC,CASSTTGTGYYEQYF
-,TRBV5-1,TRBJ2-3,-,TGCGCCAGCAGCTTGGCCAGAGATACGCAGTATTTT,CASSLARDTQYF
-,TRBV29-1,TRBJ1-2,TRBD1,TGCAGCGCTGCAGGGGGCGCCTATGGCTACACCTTC,CSAAGGAYGYTF
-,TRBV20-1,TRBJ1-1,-,TGCAGTGCTCCAGGGCCTGAAGCTTTCTTT,CSAPGPEAFF
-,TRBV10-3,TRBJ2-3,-,TGTGCCATCAGTGAGTCCGTGGGCACAGATACGCAGTATTTT,CAISESVGTDTQYF
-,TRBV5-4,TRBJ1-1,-,TGTGCCAGCAGCTTGGGGGGGGGCACTGAAGCTTTCTTT,CASSLGGGTEAFF
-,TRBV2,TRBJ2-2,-,TGTGCCAGCAGTGAAGGGGTCAGGCTCACCGGGGAGCTGTTTTTT,CASSEGVRLTGELFF
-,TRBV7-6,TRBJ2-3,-,TGTGCCAGCAGCTTACTTGGGGGCGAGGCTGATACGCAGTATTTT,CASSLLGGEADTQYF
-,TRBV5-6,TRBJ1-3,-,TGTGCCAGCAGCTTGGAAGTAGGGGCGGGAAGAAACACCATATATTTT,CASSLEVGAGRNTIYF
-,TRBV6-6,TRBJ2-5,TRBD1,TGTGCCAGCGGTAAAGACAGGGTAGTGGCCTTTGAGACCCAGTACTTC,CASGKDRVVAFETQYF
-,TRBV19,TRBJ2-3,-,TGTGCCAGTAGTAAGACGCCGGATACGCAGTATTTT,CASSKTPDTQYF
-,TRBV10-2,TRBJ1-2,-,TGCGCCAGCAGTGACTCAGGGAACGGCTACACCTTC,CASSDSGNGYTF
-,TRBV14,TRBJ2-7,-,TGTGCCAGCAGCCTCGTAATTGAGTCCGAGCAGTACTTC,CASSLVIESEQYF
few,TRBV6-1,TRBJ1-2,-,TGTGCCAGCAGTGAGTACAAGGATTATGGCTACACCTTC,CASSEYKDYGYTF
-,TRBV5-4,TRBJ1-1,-,TGTGCCAGCAGCTTGGCCCTAACCGGCAGTCACACTGAAGCTTTCTTT,CASSLALTGSHTEAFF
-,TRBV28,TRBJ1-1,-,TGTGCCACTAAAGGGCAGGCCGAATATACTGAAGCTTTCTTT,CATKGQAEYTEAFF
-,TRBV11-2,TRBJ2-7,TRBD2,TGTGCCAGCAGCTTAGAGGCTAGCGGGGGCTACGAGCAGTACTTC,CASSLEASGGYEQYF
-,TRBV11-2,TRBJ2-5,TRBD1,TGTGCCAGCAGGATACCGGGACAGGGCCAAGAGACCCAGTACTTC,CASRIPGQGQETQYF